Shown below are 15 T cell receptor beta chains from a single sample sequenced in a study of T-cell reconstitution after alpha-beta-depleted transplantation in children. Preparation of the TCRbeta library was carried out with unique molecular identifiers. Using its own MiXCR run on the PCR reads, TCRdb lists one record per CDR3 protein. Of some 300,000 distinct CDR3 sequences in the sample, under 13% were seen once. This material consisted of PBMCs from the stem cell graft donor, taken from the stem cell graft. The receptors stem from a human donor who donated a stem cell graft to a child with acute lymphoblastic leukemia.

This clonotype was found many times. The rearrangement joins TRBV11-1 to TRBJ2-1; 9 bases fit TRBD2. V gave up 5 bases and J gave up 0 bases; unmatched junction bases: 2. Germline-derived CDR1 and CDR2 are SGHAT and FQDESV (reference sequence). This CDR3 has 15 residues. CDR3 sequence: CASSISGSSYNEQFF. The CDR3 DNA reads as TGTGCCAGCAGCATTAGCGGGAGCTCCTACAATGAGCAGTTCTTC.

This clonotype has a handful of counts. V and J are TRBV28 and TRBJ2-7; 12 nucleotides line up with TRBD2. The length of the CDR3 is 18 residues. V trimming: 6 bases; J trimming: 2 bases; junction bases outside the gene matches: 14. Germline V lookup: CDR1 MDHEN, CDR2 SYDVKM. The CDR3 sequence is CASSPGLAGLRVPYEQYF. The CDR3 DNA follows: TGTGCCAGCAGCCCAGGACTAGCGGGGCTCAGGGTGCCCTACGAGCAGTACTTC.

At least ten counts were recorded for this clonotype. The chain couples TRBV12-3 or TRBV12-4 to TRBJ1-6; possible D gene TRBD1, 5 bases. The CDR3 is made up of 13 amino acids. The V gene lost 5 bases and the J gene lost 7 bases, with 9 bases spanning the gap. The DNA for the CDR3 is TGTGCCAGCAGTGGGGGGTTCAATTCACCCCTCCACTTT. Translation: CASSGGFNSPLHF.

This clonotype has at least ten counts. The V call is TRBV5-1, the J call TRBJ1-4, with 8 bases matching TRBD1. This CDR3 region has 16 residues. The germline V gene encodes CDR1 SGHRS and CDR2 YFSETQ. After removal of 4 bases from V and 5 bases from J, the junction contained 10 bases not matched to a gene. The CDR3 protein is CASSVIRTGRNEKLFF. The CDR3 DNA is TGCGCCAGCAGCGTGATTAGGACAGGGAGAAATGAAAAACTGTTTTTT.

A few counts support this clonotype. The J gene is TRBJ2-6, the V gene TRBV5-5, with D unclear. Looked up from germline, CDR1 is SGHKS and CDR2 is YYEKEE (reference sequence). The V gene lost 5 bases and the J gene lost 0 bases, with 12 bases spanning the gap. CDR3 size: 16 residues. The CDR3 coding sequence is TGTGCCAGCAGGCCCGGAAGCTTCTCTGGGGCCAACGTCCTGACTTTC. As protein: CASRPGSFSGANVLTF.

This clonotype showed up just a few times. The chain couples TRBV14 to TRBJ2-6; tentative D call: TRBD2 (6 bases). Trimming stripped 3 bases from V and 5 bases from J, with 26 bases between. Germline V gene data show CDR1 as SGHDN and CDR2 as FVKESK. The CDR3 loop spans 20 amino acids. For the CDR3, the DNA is TGTGCCAGCAGCCAGCAATACGCGGCGGAGGGCGTCTTGAGGGCCAACGTCCTGACTTTC. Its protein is CASSQQYAAEGVLRANVLTF.

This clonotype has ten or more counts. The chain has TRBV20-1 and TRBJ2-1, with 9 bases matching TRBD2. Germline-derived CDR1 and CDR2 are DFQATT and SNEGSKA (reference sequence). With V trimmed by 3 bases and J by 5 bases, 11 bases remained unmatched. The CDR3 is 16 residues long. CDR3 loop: CSARALSGRSNNEQFF. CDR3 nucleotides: TGCAGTGCTAGGGCCTTAAGCGGGAGGTCCAACAATGAGCAGTTCTTC.

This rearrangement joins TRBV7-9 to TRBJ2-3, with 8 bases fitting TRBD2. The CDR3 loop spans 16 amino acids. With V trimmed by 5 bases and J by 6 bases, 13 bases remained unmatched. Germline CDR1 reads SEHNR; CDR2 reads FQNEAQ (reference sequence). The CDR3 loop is CASSPAGVGIEDTQYF. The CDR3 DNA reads TGTGCCAGCAGCCCAGCGGGAGTGGGGATTGAGGATACGCAGTATTTT.

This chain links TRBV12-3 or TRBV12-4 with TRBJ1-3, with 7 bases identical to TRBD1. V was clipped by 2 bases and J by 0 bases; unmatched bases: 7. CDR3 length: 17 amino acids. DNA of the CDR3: TGTGCCAGCAGTTTAATTGGGACAGCCTTCTCTGGAAACACCATATATTTT. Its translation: CASSLIGTAFSGNTIYF.

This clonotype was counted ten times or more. The CDR3 nucleotides are TGCGCCAGCAGCTTGGGACAGGGGACCGCCGGGGAGCTGTTTTTT. This codes for CASSLGQGTAGELFF. The J gene is TRBJ2-2, the V gene TRBV5-1; TRBD1 matches 8 bases. There are 15 residues in the CDR3. In germline, CDR1 is SGHRS, CDR2 YFSETQ. Trimming cost V 0 bases and J 6 bases; bases outside gene matches: 4.

The CDR3: CASRSTRERGYTF. Here the CDR3 DNA reads TGCGCCAGCAGATCTACAAGGGAGCGTGGCTACACCTTC. This chain connects TRBV5-1 to TRBJ1-2; D not certain. Germline V gives CDR1 SGHRS, CDR2 YFSETQ. With 5 bases removed from V and 7 bases from J, the gap between germline ends came to 15 bases. This CDR3 spans 13 amino acids.

CDR3 amino acids: CASSHLGGHDSYNEQFF. CDR3 in DNA: TGTGCCAGCAGCCACCTAGGGGGGCACGACTCCTACAATGAGCAGTTCTTC. This chain uses TRBV5-6 with TRBJ2-1; D may match TRBD1 or TRBD2 (6 bases each). V was trimmed by 4 bases and J by 0 bases, leaving 17 bases between them. The germline V gene has CDR1 SGHDT and CDR2 YYEEEE. This CDR3 has 17 amino acids.

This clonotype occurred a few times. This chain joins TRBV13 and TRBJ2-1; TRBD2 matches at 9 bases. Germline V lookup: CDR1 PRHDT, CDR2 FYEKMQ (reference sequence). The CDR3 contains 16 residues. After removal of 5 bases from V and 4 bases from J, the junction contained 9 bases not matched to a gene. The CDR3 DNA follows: TGTGCCAGCAGCGCGAGGACTAGCGCCTATTACAATGAGCAGTTCTTC. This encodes CASSARTSAYYNEQFF.

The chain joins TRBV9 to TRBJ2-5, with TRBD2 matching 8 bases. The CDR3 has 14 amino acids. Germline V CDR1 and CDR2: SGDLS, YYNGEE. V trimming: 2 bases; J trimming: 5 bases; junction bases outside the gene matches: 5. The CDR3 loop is CASSVLAGRETQYF. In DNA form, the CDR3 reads TGTGCCAGCAGCGTCTTAGCGGGAAGGGAGACCCAGTACTTC.

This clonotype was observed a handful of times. Here the CDR3 reads CASRDLAGIEQFF. The DNA of the CDR3 is TGTGCCAGCAGAGATCTAGCGGGAATTGAGCAGTTCTTC. The chain joins TRBV6-2 or TRBV6-3 to TRBJ2-1; the match to TRBD2 covers 9 bases. Germline assignment: CDR1 MNHEY and CDR2 SVGEGT. Germline trimming cut 6 bases from V and 9 bases from J; bases unmatched to any gene: 6. The CDR3 totals 13 residues.